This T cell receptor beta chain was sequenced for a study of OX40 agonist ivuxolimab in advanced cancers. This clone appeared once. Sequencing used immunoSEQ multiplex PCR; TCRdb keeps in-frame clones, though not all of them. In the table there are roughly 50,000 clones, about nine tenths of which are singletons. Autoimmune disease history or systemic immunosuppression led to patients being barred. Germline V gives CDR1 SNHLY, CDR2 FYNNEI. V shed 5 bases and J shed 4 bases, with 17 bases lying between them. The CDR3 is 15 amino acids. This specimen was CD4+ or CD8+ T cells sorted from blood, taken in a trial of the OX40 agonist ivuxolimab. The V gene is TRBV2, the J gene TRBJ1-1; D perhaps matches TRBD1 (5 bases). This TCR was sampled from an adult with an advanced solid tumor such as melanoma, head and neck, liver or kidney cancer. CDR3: CASSYSGEASTEAFF. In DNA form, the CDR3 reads TGTGCCAGCAGTTACTCGGGGGAGGCGAGCACTGAAGCTTTCTTT. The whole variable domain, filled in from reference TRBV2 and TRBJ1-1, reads EPEVTQTPSHQVTQMGQEVILRCVPISNHLYFYWYRQILGQKVEFLVSFYNNEISEKSEIFDDQFSVERPDGSNFTLKIRSTKLEDSAMYFCASSYSGEASTEAFFGQGTRLTVV.